This TCR beta chain originates from a study of OX40 agonist ivuxolimab in advanced cancers. Across the study: The patients' treatment was ivuxolimab, an agonistic anti-OX40 (CD134) antibody.

Libraries were prepared by immunoSEQ multiplex PCR; TCRdb keeps only in-frame clonotypes and omits some of them. The data hold 77,000 or so clones, with 90% observed a single time. This specimen consisted of CD4+ or CD8+ T cells sorted from blood, obtained in a trial of the OX40 agonist ivuxolimab. The receptor's source is an adult with an advanced solid tumor such as melanoma, head and neck, liver or kidney cancer.

This chain's CDR3 is CASSLQRNTQYF. CDR3 bases: TGTGCCAGCAGCCTTCAGAGAAATACGCAGTATTTT. This chain links TRBV16 with TRBJ2-3; the D is unclear. The germline CDR1 and CDR2 sequences are KGHSY and FQNENV. The ends were cut back, 4 bases at V and 7 bases at J, with 9 bases in the middle. This CDR3 has 12 amino acids.